This is a list of T cell receptor beta chains from one sample in a study of T cells after yellow fever vaccination. Via MiXCR, TCRdb re-called the 5' RACE reads, giving one row per CDR3 protein. The table lists approximately 340,000 distinct CDR3 sequences, over 8% of them singletons. Sequencing was performed on PBMCs, taken on the day of the first yellow fever vaccination. All receptors derive from a man younger than 30 who received the YFV17D yellow fever vaccine. CDR3s include the opening cysteine and the closing phenylalanine or tryptophan. A D gene is named only where the DNA matches it firmly. Rows may omit the clone size; those that give it use once, few, many or a size class.

v_gene	d_gene	j_gene	abundance	CDR3nt	CDR3aa
TRBV7-2	TRBD1	TRBJ1-5	NA	TGTGCCAGCTCCCCTTGGGACAGGGTAAATCAGCCCCAGCATTTT	CASSPWDRVNQPQHF
TRBV29-1	NA	TRBJ2-1	NA	TGCAGCGCAGGTGGGGGCCTTAGCTCCTACAATGAGCAGTTCTTC	CSAGGGLSSYNEQFF
TRBV7-9	NA	TRBJ2-5	many	TGTGCCAGCAGCTCCCAAAGGGGGGCCGGGGAGACCCAGTACTTC	CASSSQRGAGETQYF
TRBV12-3/TRBV12-4	NA	TRBJ2-7	few	TGTGCCAGCAGGGAGGCAGGCCCGTCCTACGAGCAGTACTTC	CASREAGPSYEQYF
TRBV4-1	NA	TRBJ1-1	few	TGCGCCAGCAGCCAAGAGATGGGGAGAGGGACTGAAGCTTTCTTT	CASSQEMGRGTEAFF
TRBV7-9	NA	TRBJ1-2	NA	TGTGCCAGCAGCTTAGCAGGACAGCCCTATGGCTACACCTTC	CASSLAGQPYGYTF
TRBV4-1	NA	TRBJ2-1	many	TGCGCCAGCAGCCAAGATCTCGGGCGGAGTGAGCAGTTCTTC	CASSQDLGRSEQFF
TRBV6-5	NA	TRBJ1-5	NA	TGTGCCAGCAGTTACACTAGTTATAGCAATCAGCCCCAGCATTTT	CASSYTSYSNQPQHF
TRBV9	TRBD2	TRBJ2-5	NA	TGTGCCAGCAGCGTAGCTACCGGGGGGGCTAGCGGACAAGAGACCCAGTACTTC	CASSVATGGASGQETQYF
TRBV5-1	TRBD1	TRBJ2-7	few	TGCGCCAGCAGCTCTATGGACAGGGGTGTCGGCGAGCAGTACTTC	CASSSMDRGVGEQYF
TRBV7-9	TRBD2	TRBJ2-5	many	TGTGCCAGCAGCTGGGGGACTAGCGTTTCGCGAGAGACCCAGTACTTC	CASSWGTSVSRETQYF
TRBV7-2	NA	TRBJ2-2	NA	TGTGCCAGCAGCTTCGACAGGAGGGTTAGCACCGGGGAGCTGTTTTTT	CASSFDRRVSTGELFF
TRBV9	TRBD2	TRBJ2-1	NA	TGTGCCAGCAGCGATTCGAGCGGGGGGGCCTATGAGCAGTTCTTC	CASSDSSGGAYEQFF
TRBV5-1	TRBD2	TRBJ2-1	many	TGCGCCAGCAGCCCCCTCGCGGGGGACTACAATGAGCAGTTCTTC	CASSPLAGDYNEQFF
TRBV15	NA	TRBJ2-6	few	TGTGCCACCAGCAGAGTGACGGGGGCAGGGATCGGCTCTGGGGCCAACGTCCTGACTTTC	CATSRVTGAGIGSGANVLTF
TRBV12-3/TRBV12-4	NA	TRBJ1-5	many	TGTGCCAGCAGTTTAAATTGGCAGAATAATCAGCCCCAGCATTTT	CASSLNWQNNQPQHF
TRBV6-5	NA	TRBJ1-3	NA	TGTGCCAGCAAGGGAGTAAATACTGGAAACACCATATATTTT	CASKGVNTGNTIYF
TRBV5-1	NA	TRBJ1-2	NA	TGCGCCAGCAGCTGGGACAACGACTATGGCTACACCTTC	CASSWDNDYGYTF
TRBV14	NA	TRBJ1-4	few	TGTGCCAGCAGCCAAGATCAGAGCTCGGGAGAAAAACTGTTTTTT	CASSQDQSSGEKLFF
TRBV20-1	NA	TRBJ1-4	few	TGCAGTGCCAGCCACCGAACCCTGGGGGAAAAACTGTTTTTT	CSASHRTLGEKLFF
TRBV5-6	TRBD1	TRBJ1-2	NA	TGTGCCAGCAGCTTGGTGGGACAGCCAACGGGCTACACCTTC	CASSLVGQPTGYTF
TRBV27	TRBD2	TRBJ2-3	few	TGTGCCAGCAGTCCGCCGACTAGCCGTGATACGCAGTATTTT	CASSPPTSRDTQYF
TRBV7-2	NA	TRBJ2-4	many	TGTGCCAGCAGCTTGCAACCTCTAGCCAAAAACATTCAGTACTTC	CASSLQPLAKNIQYF
TRBV18	NA	TRBJ2-6	many	TGTGCCAGCTCACCACTGGGGACTGGGGCCAACGTCCTGACTTTC	CASSPLGTGANVLTF
TRBV5-1	NA	TRBJ2-7	few	TGCGCCAGCAGTCCCTCGCCAGGGTCGGAAAAGCAGTACTTC	CASSPSPGSEKQYF
TRBV29-1	TRBD1	TRBJ2-1	few	TGCAGCGTCGGTACCTCAGGGGGCAAGCTCAATGAGCAGTTCTTC	CSVGTSGGKLNEQFF
TRBV11-2	NA	TRBJ2-3	NA	TGTGCCAGCAGCTACAGCATCGGATTCCCAGATACGCAGTATTTT	CASSYSIGFPDTQYF
TRBV20-1	NA	TRBJ2-3	NA	TGCAGCGCTAGAAGGGCGGAGGGGGCCGGAGATACGCAGTATTTT	CSARRAEGAGDTQYF
TRBV7-8	NA	TRBJ2-6	NA	TGTGCCAGCAGCATCTTCAGGGGATCTGGGGCCAACGTCCTGACTTTC	CASSIFRGSGANVLTF
TRBV6-1	NA	TRBJ2-1	NA	TGTGCCAGCACTGTAGCCCCCCGTTGGGGCTCCTACAATGAGCCGTTCTTC	CASTVAPRWGSYNEPFF
TRBV29-1	NA	TRBJ2-3	NA	TGCAGCTCCTTGACTGCGCCCGATACGCAGTATTTT	CSSLTAPDTQYF
TRBV20-1	TRBD2	TRBJ2-1	few	TGCAGTGCTAGAGGGCGGGGGGGCCGGAATGAGCAGTTCTTC	CSARGRGGRNEQFF
TRBV7-9	NA	TRBJ1-4	NA	TGTGCCAGCAGCCTTTGGGACGCAGGCCATGAAAAACTGTTTTTT	CASSLWDAGHEKLFF
TRBV5-4	TRBD2	TRBJ2-2	NA	TGTGCCAGCAGCCTTGGCATGGGCGGGGGGACCGTTCGGTCAGGGGAGCTGTTTTTT	CASSLGMGGGTVRSGELFF